The rows below give T cell receptor beta chains drawn from one sample of a study of monozygotic twins with inflammatory bowel disease. TCRdb reprocessed the 5' RACE reads, keeping one entry per CDR3 protein, no DNA. Reported are some 450,000 distinct CDR3 sequences; the ten largest clones contain 2% to 2.5%. The specimen sequenced was blood. The receptors were sampled from a human donor with ulcerative colitis or Crohn's disease, or a healthy co-twin of an affected twin (not recorded which). CDR3s include the opening cysteine and the closing phenylalanine or tryptophan.

TRBJ2-1 | TRBV7-2 | CASSLTRGNEQFF
TRBJ2-7 | TRBV6-5 | CASSSTYAEQYF
TRBJ2-1 | TRBV7-9 | CASSFTSDEQFF
TRBJ2-1 | TRBV15 | CATSSPRSDEQFF
TRBJ2-1 | TRBV5-1 | CASSLSTSGGNNEQFF
TRBJ2-6 | TRBV29-1 | CSVGTGAGGANVLTF
TRBJ1-5 | TRBV20-1 | CSATRVGQPQHF
TRBJ2-1 | TRBV9 | CASSVEPAGANEQFF
TRBJ2-3 | TRBV4-1 | CASSQDTENRPYF
TRBJ1-5 | TRBV20-1 | CSATGANQPQHF
TRBJ1-5 | TRBV6-1 | CASSEQGNQPQHF
TRBJ2-1 | TRBV20-1 | CSARSSGSIRNEQFF
TRBJ1-5 | TRBV19 | CASSMGPGPINQPQHF
TRBJ2-5 | TRBV20-1 | CSARDLKWGGQETQYF
TRBJ2-1 | TRBV6-5 | CASSYSTPLAGDYYNEQFF
TRBJ1-3 | TRBV11-1 | CASSLAWDPSGSGNTIYF
TRBJ2-1 | TRBV6-5 | CASSYSPSGGNNEQFF
TRBJ2-7 | TRBV11-2 | CASSPTRGGYEQYF
TRBJ1-2 | TRBV25-1 | CASRPGGGGYTF
TRBJ2-5 | TRBV14 | CASSQDRQTQYF
TRBJ2-2 | TRBV7-3 | CASSSRPGRTGELFF
TRBJ2-1 | TRBV7-9 | CASSLKDRGLYEQFF
TRBJ2-5 | TRBV5-1 | CASSLGAGGETQYF
TRBJ2-5 | TRBV6-1 | CASKVGKTQYF
TRBJ2-1 | TRBV19 | CASSSNGQGSSYNEQFF
TRBJ2-1 | TRBV6-5 | CASSYGTRSGEQFF
TRBJ2-3 | TRBV12-3/TRBV12-4 | CASSFLLVGSDTQYF
TRBJ1-1 | TRBV5-5 | CASSSNTGTGEAFF